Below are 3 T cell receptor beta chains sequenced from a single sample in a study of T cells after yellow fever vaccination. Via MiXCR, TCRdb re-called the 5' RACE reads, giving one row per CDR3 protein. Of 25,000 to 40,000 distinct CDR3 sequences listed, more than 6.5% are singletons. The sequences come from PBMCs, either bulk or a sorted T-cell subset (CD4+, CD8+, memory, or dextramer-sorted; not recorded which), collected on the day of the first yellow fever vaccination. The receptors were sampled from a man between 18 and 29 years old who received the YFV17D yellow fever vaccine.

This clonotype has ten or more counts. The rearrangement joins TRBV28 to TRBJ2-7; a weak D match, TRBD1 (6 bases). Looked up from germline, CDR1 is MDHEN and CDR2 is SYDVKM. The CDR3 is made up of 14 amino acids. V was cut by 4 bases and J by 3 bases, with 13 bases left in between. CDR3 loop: CASSSAGVFYEQYV. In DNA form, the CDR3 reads TGTGCCAGCAGTTCGGCAGGGGTTTTCTACGAGCAGTACGTC.

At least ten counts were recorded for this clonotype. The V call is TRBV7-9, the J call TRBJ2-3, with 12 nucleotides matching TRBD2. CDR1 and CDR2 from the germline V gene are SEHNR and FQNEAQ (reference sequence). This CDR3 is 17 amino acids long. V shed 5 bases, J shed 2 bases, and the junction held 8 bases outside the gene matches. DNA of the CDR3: TGTGCCAGCAGCCCACTAGCGGGGGGCGGTTCCACAGATACGCAGTATTTT. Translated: CASSPLAGGGSTDTQYF.

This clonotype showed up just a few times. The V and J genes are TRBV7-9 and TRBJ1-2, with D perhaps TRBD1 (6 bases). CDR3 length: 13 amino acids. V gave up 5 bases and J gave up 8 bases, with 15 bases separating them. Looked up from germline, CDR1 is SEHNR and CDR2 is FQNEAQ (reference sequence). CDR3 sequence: CASSPVGGGGYTF. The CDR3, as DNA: TGTGCCAGCAGCCCAGTCGGGGGGGGCGGCTACACCTTC.